These 11 T cell receptor beta chains were sequenced from one sample in a study of cytomegalovirus exposure and HLA in healthy donors. PCR involved 60 Vbeta and 13 Jbeta primers. Profiling relied on immunoSEQ multiplex PCR, and the TCRdb table lists in-frame clones only, not all of them. The sample consists of hundreds of thousands of clones, approximately 84% of them appearing once. The sequencing input was PBMCs. These receptors were collected from a woman in her 40s in good health and CMV-seronegative.

The J gene is TRBJ1-6, the V gene TRBV11-2, with 7 bases lining up with TRBD1. CDR1 is SGHAT, CDR2 FQNNGV, per germline. This CDR3 has 16 amino acids. Trimming removed 1 base from V and 6 bases from J; junction bases left unmatched: 6. In nucleotides, the CDR3 is TGTGCCAGCAGCTTAGTAACAGGGGCTCCTAATTCACCCCTCCACTTT. It yields the protein CASSLVTGAPNSPLHF. Complete variable domain (other parts from reference TRBV11-2 and TRBJ1-6): EAGVAQSPRYKIIEKRQSVAFWCNPISGHATLYWYQQILGQGPKLLIQFQNNGVVDDSQLPKDRFSAERLKGVDSTLKIQPAKLEDSAVYLCASSLVTGAPNSPLHFGNGTRLTVT.

This clone was seen once. The chain joins TRBV2 to TRBJ1-1; D unresolved. The CDR3 is 12 amino acids. V dropped 4 bases and J dropped 1 base, with 4 bases sitting between them. Germline CDR1 SNHLY, CDR2 FYNNEI. The CDR3 protein is CASSVRNTEAFF. The CDR3 DNA reads as TGTGCCAGCAGTGTCCGGAACACTGAAGCTTTCTTT.

The V gene is TRBV5-8, the J gene TRBJ1-1; the D gene is possibly TRBD1 (5 bases). The CDR3 extends over 13 amino acids. V lost 1 base and J lost 6, with 10 bases in between. In germline, CDR1 is SGHTS, CDR2 YDEGEE. The CDR3, as DNA: TGTGCCAGCAGCTTGCCCAGGGATGCTGAAGCTTTCTTT. The encoded protein is CASSLPRDAEAFF.

The V and J genes are TRBV5-6 and TRBJ1-3, with D possibly matching TRBD1 (5 bases). CDR3 length: 17 residues. Trimming took 4 bases from V and 0 from J, leaving 17 bases between them. Germline V lookup: CDR1 SGHDT, CDR2 YYEEEE. CDR3 sequence reads: CASSPGLYRTSGNTIYF. The CDR3 DNA sequence: TGTGCCAGCAGCCCGGGACTCTACCGCACCTCTGGAAACACCATATATTTT. The entire variable domain, with the rest obtained from reference TRBV5-6 and TRBJ1-3, is as follows: DAGVTQSPTHLIKTRGQQVTLRCSPKSGHDTVSWYQQALGQGPQFIFQYYEEEERQRGNFPDRFSGHQFPNYSSELNVNALLLGDSALYLCASSPGLYRTSGNTIYFGEGSWLTVV.

This clone has a single count. This sequence joins TRBV29-1 and TRBJ2-2; 12 positions agree with TRBD1. Germline V gene lookup returns CDR1 SQVTM and CDR2 ANQGSEA. J was trimmed by 4 bases and V by 1 base; bases with no gene match: 16. CDR3 length equals 20 residues. The CDR3 reads CSVEATTGTGGASGTGELFF. CDR3 bases: TGCAGCGTTGAAGCGACAACCGGGACAGGGGGCGCCTCGGGCACCGGGGAGCTGTTTTTT.

This chain joins TRBV7-2 and TRBJ2-2; D is possibly TRBD2 (6 bases). The CDR3 is 13 residues long. Trimming left V 5 bases short and J 6 bases short, with 10 bases between. Germline CDR1 is SGHTA and CDR2 is FQGNSA. CDR3 in amino acids: CASSPGLPGELFF. The CDR3 nucleotides are TGTGCCAGCAGCCCGGGACTCCCCGGGGAGCTGTTTTTT.

The chain recombines TRBV5-1 with TRBJ2-2, with D uncertain. The CDR3 consists of 15 residues. V was shortened by 1 base and J by 1 base, with 8 bases between the two germline ends. Germline CDR1 reads SGHRS; CDR2 reads YFSETQ. The CDR3 is CASSLLSGNTGELFF. The CDR3 DNA sequence: TGCGCCAGCAGCTTGTTATCAGGGAACACCGGGGAGCTGTTTTTT.

The gene calls are TRBV9 and TRBJ2-3; D may be TRBD2 (7 bases). Germline V gene sequence: CDR1 SGDLS, CDR2 YYNGEE. Between the trimmed V and J ends, which lost 3 bases and 2 bases, there was a span of 16 bases. The CDR3 is 16 amino acids. CDR3 in DNA: TGTGCCAGCAGCGCCCGGGGGAGGGGGGCCACAGATACGCAGTATTTT. It yields the protein CASSARGRGATDTQYF. The whole variable domain, filled in from reference TRBV9 and TRBJ2-3, reads DSGVTQTPKHLITATGQRVTLRCSPRSGDLSVYWYQQSLDQGLQFLIQYYNGEERAKGNILERFSAQQFPDLHSELNLSSLELGDSALYFCASSARGRGATDTQYFGPGTRLTVL.

The V gene is TRBV6-5, the J gene TRBJ1-2; a weak D match, TRBD1 (6 bases). The CDR3 extends over 14 amino acids. CDR1 is MNHEY, CDR2 SVGAGI, per germline. The ends were cut back, 2 bases at V and 10 bases at J, with 17 bases in the middle. In DNA, the CDR3 is TGTGCCAGCAGTTACGCACAGGGCTTTCGCCTCTACACCTTC. Translation gives CASSYAQGFRLYTF.

The chain uses TRBV7-2 and TRBJ1-5, with a tentative D call TRBD1 (5 bases). Germline V gene lookup returns CDR1 SGHTA and CDR2 FQGNSA. V lost 1 base to trimming and J lost 2 bases, with 15 bases between them. This CDR3 spans 17 amino acids. The CDR3: CASSLGPAGDGNQPQHF. The CDR3 bases are TGTGCCAGCAGCTTAGGGCCCGCGGGGGACGGCAATCAGCCCCAGCATTTT. Variable domain in full (rest from reference TRBV7-2 and TRBJ1-5): GAGVSQSPSNKVTEKGKDVELRCDPISGHTALYWYRQSLGQGLEFLIYFQGNSAPDKSGLPSDRFSAERTGGSVSTLTIQRTQQEDSAVYLCASSLGPAGDGNQPQHFGDGTRLSIL.

The V call is TRBV6-5, the J call TRBJ1-1, with 7 bases aligning to TRBD1. The CDR3 totals 15 residues. The V segment lost 4 bases and the J segment 4 bases; nucleotides outside the gene matches: 9. The V gene's germline CDR1 is MNHEY and CDR2 SVGAGI. CDR3 amino acids: CASSSQGGGGTEAFF. The CDR3 coding sequence is TGTGCCAGCAGTTCCCAGGGGGGAGGTGGCACTGAAGCTTTCTTT.